This TCR beta chain came from a study of PD-L1 blockade in urothelial cancer. This clone came up a few times. Time point defined: pretreatment peripheral blood. Assay used: immunoSEQ multiplex PCR; TCRdb lists only in-frame clones, some missing. In the table there are roughly 47,000 clones, 75% to 85% of which are singletons. Germline CDR1 reads GTSNPN; CDR2 reads SVGIG (reference sequence). CDR3 length: 13 amino acids. V was clipped by 0 bases and J by 2 bases, with 7 bases between them. The chain joins TRBV30 to TRBJ1-2, with no clear D. The TCR originated in a man between 65 and 79 years old with urothelial cancer. Source: PBMCs, taken around atezolizumab (anti-PD-L1) treatment. Written as DNA, the CDR3 is TGTGCCTGGAGTGTCTCGGGGAACTATGGCTACACCTTC. This codes for CAWSVSGNYGYTF.